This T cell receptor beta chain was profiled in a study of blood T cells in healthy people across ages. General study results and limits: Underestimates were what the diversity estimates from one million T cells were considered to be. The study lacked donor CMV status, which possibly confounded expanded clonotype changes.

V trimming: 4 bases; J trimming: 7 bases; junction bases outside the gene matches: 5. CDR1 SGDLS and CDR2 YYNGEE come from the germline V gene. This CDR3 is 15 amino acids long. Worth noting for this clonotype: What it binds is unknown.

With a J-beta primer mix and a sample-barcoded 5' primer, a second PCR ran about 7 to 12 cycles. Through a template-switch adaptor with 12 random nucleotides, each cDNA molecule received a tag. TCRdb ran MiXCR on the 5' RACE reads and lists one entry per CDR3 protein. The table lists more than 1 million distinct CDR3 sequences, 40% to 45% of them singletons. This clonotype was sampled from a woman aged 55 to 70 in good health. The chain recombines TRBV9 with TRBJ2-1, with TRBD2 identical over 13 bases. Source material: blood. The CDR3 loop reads CASSIRGLAGNEQFF. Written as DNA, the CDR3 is TGTGCCAGCAGCATAAGGGGACTAGCGGGGAATGAGCAGTTCTTC.